This TCR beta chain was identified during a study of blood T cell repertoires in COVID-19 (dated by TCRdb to the early 2020s). Concerning the study at large: Samples covering the acute and convalescent phases of COVID-19 were provided by collaborators in the United States, Italy and Spain. Samples came from the ongoing ImmuneRACE study (first 160 participants) plus 1,254 subjects from 6 global collaborators. The repertoires were made available in a free public database intended to serve as a resource for research on the immune response to SARS-CoV-2. The material from the prospective study consisted of cDNA or gDNA derived from T cells, B-cell-depleted T cells, or PBMCs. HLA class I and class II types, where available, came from metadata supplied by the sample provider rather than from assay-based typing. Sample metadata almost always included a de-identified subject ID, COVID-19 status, age in years and sex. Subjects who had been exposed to COVID-19, were actively infected with it, or had recovered from it provided the deeply sampled blood TCRbeta repertoires that made up the dataset. The full study reports these points: The quantity of clinical and demographic metadata differed by source and by participant and was supplied without curation.

V lost 3 bases and J lost 10 bases; the stretch between them is 11 bases long. CDR1 and CDR2, looked up from the germline V gene, are SGDLS and YYNGEE. The CDR3 has 13 amino acids, counting the end cysteine and phenylalanine. Only CDR3 DNA remains: 39 bases, in frame from the first base. TCRbeta CDR3 regions were amplified from genomic DNA using the immunoSEQ Assay, a bias-controlled multiplex PCR. In the source study's methods: The number of nucleated cells in each sample was estimated by amplification of reference gene primers within the assay. Sequence reads were collapsed and filtered to measure the absolute abundance of every unique TCRbeta CDR3 rearrangement. Productive Simpson clonality was computed per sample as the square root of Simpson's diversity index over productive rearrangements. TCRdb re-hosts the immuneACCESS table, in-frame sequences only. Its copies lack some clones; in the studies checked, an unresolved V gene accounts for under half of them, and the cause for the rest is not known. V and J calls and clone size are as listed in that table; D and trimming were resolved from the DNA. Within this sample are about 38,000 clones, with around four fifths of them counted one time only. The leading ten clones occupy over 1.5% of the sample.

This clone was seen a few times. No cognate antigen has been identified for it. Per-base qualities were not stored, and no clone one base away is much larger. At one collaborating source in Seattle, patients were enrolled during active infection and were followed longitudinally through the course of disease. The collaborating institutions used their own protocols to collect whole blood in K2EDTA tubes. For TCRbeta analysis, collaborator samples were shipped as frozen whole blood, as isolated PBMCs, or as DNA extracted from either sample type. Sequenced material: peripheral blood. In this chain, TRBV9 is recombined with TRBJ1-6; the D gene is perhaps TRBD1, from 5 matching bases. This clonotype was obtained from a man in his sixties with COVID-19, enrolled during active disease. The nucleotide sequence is given as TGTGCCAGCAGCGCCCTCGGGGGGTCACCCCTCCACTTT. It is translated as CASSALGGSPLHF. This CDR3, with the reference TRBV9 and TRBJ1-6 proteins standing in past its ends, gives the full variable domain DSGVTQTPKHLITATGQRVTLRCSPRSGDLSVYWYQQSLDQGLQFLIQYYNGEERAKGNILERFSAQQFPDLHSELNLSSLELGDSALYFCASSALGGSPLHFGNGTRLTVT.